The 29 T cell receptor beta chains below were found in one sample sequenced in a study of T cell responses to AZD1222 COVID-19 vaccine. Only in-frame clones appear in the TCRdb table, and some are missing; sequencing was by immunoSEQ multiplex PCR. The profile covers some 150,000 clones, with about nine tenths appearing a single time and about 4.4% taken by the ten largest. Material: peripheral blood, obtained on day 0 of AZD1222 vaccination. All receptors come from an adult in good health.

This chain joins TRBV28 and TRBJ1-4; maybe TRBD1 (6 bases). The germline gives CDR1 MDHEN, CDR2 SYDVKM. This CDR3 has 13 residues. V lost 8 bases to trimming and J lost 4 bases, with 11 bases between them. Written as DNA, the CDR3 is TGTGCCAGCGCACAGGGACTTAATGAAAAACTGTTTTTT. Amino acid sequence: CASAQGLNEKLFF. Looking up the rest from reference TRBV28 and TRBJ1-4 gives the full variable domain: DVKVTQSSRYLVKRTGEKVFLECVQDMDHENMFWYRQDPGLGLRLIYFSYDVKMKEKGDIPEGYSVSREKKERFSLILESASTNQTSMYLCASAQGLNEKLFFGSGTQLSVL.

The chain employs TRBV5-5 and TRBJ2-7, with D uncertain. Trimming pared 4 bases from V and 4 bases from J, leaving 6 bases between. The CDR3 sequence is 11 residues long. Looked up from germline, CDR1 is SGHKS and CDR2 is YYEKEE (reference sequence). The CDR3 DNA reads TGTGCCAGCAGCATAAATTACGAGCAGTACTTC. Protein sequence: CASSINYEQYF.

The chain is built from TRBV4-1 and TRBJ1-6, with TRBD1 as a possible D gene (6 bases). Germline CDR1 reads MGHRA; CDR2 reads YSYEKL. The length of the CDR3 is 15 residues. V was shortened by 1 base and J by 8 bases, with 12 bases between the two germline ends. Here the CDR3 reads CASSQVRGAHSPLHF. For the CDR3, the DNA is TGCGCCAGCAGCCAAGTCCGGGGGGCGCATTCACCCCTCCACTTT.

In its sample, this clone was seen once. The chain is built from TRBV27 and TRBJ1-1, with TRBD1 as a possible D gene (6 bases). Germline CDR1 and CDR2: MNHEY and SMNVEV (reference sequence). The CDR3 totals 13 residues. V gave up 6 bases and J gave up 4 bases, with 12 bases separating them. CDR3 region: CASSLGGVTEAFF. The CDR3 DNA sequence: TGTGCCAGCAGCCTAGGGGGGGTCACTGAAGCTTTCTTT.

This clone was found a few times. This chain joins TRBV6-5 and TRBJ2-1; no clear D. CDR1 and CDR2 (germline): MNHEY, SVGAGI. The CDR3 loop spans 13 amino acids. V was trimmed by 2 bases and J by 10 bases, leaving 12 bases between them. The CDR3 sequence is CASSYPPRREQFF. The CDR3 coding sequence is TGTGCCAGCAGTTACCCCCCCCGCCGGGAGCAGTTCTTC.

V is TRBV7-2 and J is TRBJ2-7; D remains unclear. The CDR3 sequence is 16 residues long. Trimming pared 3 bases from V and 7 bases from J, leaving 22 bases between. Germline V gene data show CDR1 as SGHTA and CDR2 as FQGNSA. The CDR3 DNA reads TGTGCCAGCAGCTTTTCGCTTCCTTTAGATTACGAAGAGCAGTACTTC. This sequence encodes CASSFSLPLDYEEQYF.

This sequence joins TRBV6-1 and TRBJ1-6; no clear D gene. The CDR3 sequence is 13 residues long. V was cut by 3 bases and J by 5 bases, with 5 bases left in between. Germline values: CDR1 MNHNS, CDR2 SASEGT. The CDR3 here is CASSDQNNSPLHF. As DNA, the CDR3 is TGTGCCAGCAGTGACCAGAATAATTCACCCCTCCACTTT.

The chain is built from TRBV27 and TRBJ1-5; possibly TRBD1 for D (6 bases). Between the trimmed V and J ends, which lost 3 bases and 0 bases, there was a span of 9 bases. The V gene's germline CDR1 is MNHEY and CDR2 SMNVEV (reference sequence). The CDR3 extends over 15 amino acids. The CDR3 spells CASSLIRGSNQPQHF. CDR3 sequence (DNA): TGTGCCAGCAGTTTGATCAGGGGTAGCAATCAGCCCCAGCATTTT.

V usage is TRBV30 and J usage is TRBJ1-6; D may be TRBD1 (5 bases). In germline, CDR1 is GTSNPN, CDR2 SVGIG (reference sequence). Trimming cost V 5 bases and J 5 bases, with 10 bases left between them. The CDR3 loop spans 13 amino acids. CDR3 in amino acids: CAWERQNNSPLHF. Here the CDR3 DNA reads TGTGCCTGGGAGCGACAGAATAATTCACCCCTCCACTTT. Using reference TRBV30 and TRBJ1-6 for the parts outside the CDR3, the full variable domain is SQTIHQWPATLVQPVGSPLSLECTVEGTSNPNLYWYRQAAGRGLQLLFYSVGIGQISSEVPQNLSASRPQDRQFILSSKKLLLSDSGFYLCAWERQNNSPLHFGNGTRLTVT.

This clone is a singleton in its sample. V gene TRBV7-9 combines with J gene TRBJ2-3, with D possibly TRBD2 on 6 matching bases. Trimming removed 1 base at V and 4 bases at J, with 15 bases between. CDR3 length: 16 residues. Germline V gene data show CDR1 as SEHNR and CDR2 as FQNEAQ (reference sequence). CDR3 in DNA: TGTGCCAGCAGCTTAGAGGCGGGGCTCTCGTCAGATACGCAGTATTTT. It specifies CASSLEAGLSSDTQYF.

The chain is built from TRBV30 and TRBJ1-2; D unresolved. The germline CDR1 and CDR2 sequences are GTSNPN and SVGIG (reference sequence). Trimming removed 1 base from V and 5 bases from J, with 5 bases in between. The CDR3 has 11 residues. CDR3 sequence reads: CAWSDSYGYTF. The CDR3 DNA reads as TGTGCCTGGAGTGACAGTTATGGCTACACCTTC. The whole variable domain, filled in from reference TRBV30 and TRBJ1-2, reads SQTIHQWPATLVQPVGSPLSLECTVEGTSNPNLYWYRQAAGRGLQLLFYSVGIGQISSEVPQNLSASRPQDRQFILSSKKLLLSDSGFYLCAWSDSYGYTFGSGTRLTVV.

The chain has TRBV5-6 and TRBJ1-2, with D tentatively TRBD1 (5 bases). The CDR3 totals 16 residues. Trimming took off 5 bases at V and 4 bases at J, with 21 bases between the two ends. The germline V gene encodes CDR1 SGHDT and CDR2 YYEEEE. CDR3 loop: CASSVLGATERYGYTF. The CDR3 nucleotides read TGTGCCAGCAGTGTTCTTGGGGCCACTGAACGCTATGGCTACACCTTC.

This clone was detected a few times. The chain recombines TRBV5-4 with TRBJ2-5; tentative D call: TRBD2 (5 bases). CDR3 length equals 14 residues. Germline values: CDR1 SGHNT, CDR2 YYREEE (reference sequence). Trimming took off 4 bases at V and 0 bases at J, with 10 bases between the two ends. CDR3 DNA: TGTGCCAGCAGCCGAACGGACTACCAAGAGACCCAGTACTTC. It specifies CASSRTDYQETQYF.

Only a few counts were recorded for this clone. V and J are TRBV7-9 and TRBJ2-7; the match to TRBD2 covers 7 bases. Unmatched junction bases numbered 2, after V lost 3 bases and J lost 0 bases. The CDR3 extends over 14 amino acids. Germline values: CDR1 SEHNR, CDR2 FQNEAQ (reference sequence). As DNA, the CDR3 is TGTGCCAGCAGCTTGAGCGGGACCTCCTACGAGCAGTACTTC. It encodes CASSLSGTSYEQYF.

This clone was counted a few times. The chain joins TRBV7-9 to TRBJ1-6; 8 bases are shared with TRBD1. The germline V gene has CDR1 SEHNR and CDR2 FQNEAQ (reference sequence). Trimming took 5 bases from V and 6 from J; bases not matched to a gene: 6. The CDR3 runs 15 residues. The CDR3 loop reads CASSHGTGLNSPLHF. DNA for the CDR3: TGTGCCAGCAGCCATGGGACAGGACTTAATTCACCCCTCCACTTT. The complete variable domain, with remaining parts taken from reference TRBV7-9 and TRBJ1-6, reads DTGVSQNPRHKITKRGQNVTFRCDPISEHNRLYWYRQTLGQGPEFLTYFQNEAQLEKSRLLSDRFSAERPKGSFSTLEIQRTEQGDSAMYLCASSHGTGLNSPLHFGNGTRLTVT.

The chain combines TRBV5-4 with TRBJ2-5; TRBD1 aligns across 8 bases. The germline V gene encodes CDR1 SGHNT and CDR2 YYREEE (reference sequence). The ends lost 4 bases at V and 5 bases at J; junction bases unmatched: 10. This CDR3 is built from 15 residues. In DNA, the CDR3 is TGTGCCAGCAGCCGAAGACTGGGACAGGACGAGACCCAGTACTTC. This codes for CASSRRLGQDETQYF.

The V gene is TRBV27, the J gene TRBJ1-1; TRBD1 is a possible D gene (5 bases). The CDR3 sequence is 16 residues long. Trimming stripped 5 bases from V and 0 bases from J, with 16 bases between. CDR1 is MNHEY and CDR2 is SMNVEV in the germline V gene (reference sequence). The CDR3 protein is CASSLLPGTMNTEAFF. In nucleotides, the CDR3 is TGTGCCAGCAGTCTCCTGCCGGGGACGATGAACACTGAAGCTTTCTTT.

The chain employs TRBV10-3 and TRBJ2-7; D not resolved. V was clipped by 3 bases and J by 1 base, with 4 bases between them. The CDR3 is made up of 12 amino acids. Germline CDR1 reads ENHRY; CDR2 reads SYGVKD. The CDR3 loop reads CAISDQSYEQYF. The CDR3, as DNA: TGTGCCATCAGTGACCAATCCTACGAGCAGTACTTC.

The chain has TRBV4-1 and TRBJ1-2; D gene uncertain. This CDR3 contains 13 residues. Trimming removed 4 bases from V and 4 bases from J, with 10 bases in between. The germline CDR1 and CDR2 sequences are MGHRA and YSYEKL. The chain's CDR3 is CASSPLGGYGYTF. The DNA for the CDR3 is TGCGCCAGCAGCCCTTTGGGCGGCTATGGCTACACCTTC.

The chain has TRBV4-1 and TRBJ2-5; no firm D call. CDR3 length equals 16 residues. Germline loops: CDR1 MGHRA, CDR2 YSYEKL. The V end lost 4 bases, the J end lost 5 bases, and 20 bases lay between the germline ends. This CDR3 reads CASSLSKGPNAETQYF. CDR3 DNA sequence: TGCGCCAGCAGCCTTTCCAAGGGCCCAAACGCCGAGACCCAGTACTTC.

The chain is built from TRBV28 and TRBJ2-7; D is perhaps TRBD1 (7 bases). Germline CDR1 and CDR2: MDHEN and SYDVKM. The CDR3 loop spans 15 amino acids. V was shortened by 3 bases and J by 1 base, with 13 bases between the two germline ends. CDR3 nucleotides: TGTGCCAGCAGTTTCAGGGGGGAGATGTCCTACGAGCAGTACTTC. Translating gives CASSFRGEMSYEQYF.

In regard to this clone: In the same sample, other DNA sequences code for this CDR3. V is TRBV18 and J is TRBJ1-1, with D perhaps TRBD1 (5 bases). This CDR3 is built from 13 residues. Germline CDR1 KGHSH, CDR2 LQKENI. V gave up 3 bases and J gave up 1 base, with 6 bases separating them. CDR3 DNA: TGTGCCAGCTCACCGGGGGGGAACACTGAAGCTTTCTTT. Protein sequence: CASSPGGNTEAFF.

This rearrangement joins TRBV7-8 to TRBJ1-1, with 9 nucleotides matching TRBD1. Germline V gives CDR1 SGHVS, CDR2 FQNEAQ. This CDR3 spans 16 amino acids. V gave up 5 bases and J gave up 0 bases; unmatched junction bases: 7. In DNA, the CDR3 is TGTGCCAGCAGCCCCCGACAGGGGGTCTTGAACACTGAAGCTTTCTTT. Encoded protein: CASSPRQGVLNTEAFF.

This chain connects TRBV30 to TRBJ1-3; 11 nucleotides line up with TRBD1. Germline CDR1 is GTSNPN and CDR2 is SVGIG (reference sequence). This CDR3 contains 13 residues. The J segment lost 9 bases and the V segment lost 3 bases, leaving 4 bases of the junction unmatched. The CDR3 sequence is CAWRAGTGGTIYF. DNA of the CDR3: TGTGCCTGGAGGGCCGGGACAGGGGGCACCATATATTTT.

The chain combines TRBV28 with TRBJ2-3, with a tentative D call TRBD2 (6 bases). The CDR3 extends over 14 amino acids. The ends were cut back, 3 bases at V and 7 bases at J, with 14 bases in the middle. The germline V gene has CDR1 MDHEN and CDR2 SYDVKM. Here the CDR3 DNA reads TGTGCCAGCAGTTTGTGGGACTCGTCGAATACGCAGTATTTT. This sequence encodes CASSLWDSSNTQYF.

The genes are TRBV4-1 and TRBJ2-3, with D uncertain. The germline gives CDR1 MGHRA, CDR2 YSYEKL. The CDR3 is made up of 18 amino acids. Trimming removed 1 base at V and 1 base at J, with 18 bases between. The DNA for the CDR3 is TGCGCCAGCAGCCAAGCGCCGTCCGCGTCCTTGGGCACAGATACGCAGTATTTT. Amino acids: CASSQAPSASLGTDTQYF.

The chain has TRBV7-2 and TRBJ1-1; perhaps TRBD1 as D (5 bases). Per the germline V gene, CDR1 is SGHTA and CDR2 is FQGNSA. The V end lost 4 bases, the J end lost 2 bases, and 17 bases lay between the germline ends. The CDR3 consists of 16 residues. CDR3 coding DNA: TGTGCCAGCAGCTCCCTTGTGGGGGAAGGAAACACTGAAGCTTTCTTT. This gives the protein CASSSLVGEGNTEAFF.

The J gene is TRBJ1-1, the V gene TRBV7-8, with unresolved D. The ends were cut back, 0 bases at V and 0 bases at J, with 5 bases in the middle. This CDR3 spans 14 amino acids. CDR1 and CDR2 from the germline V gene are SGHVS and FQNEAQ. CDR3 sequence reads: CASSLASLNTEAFF. CDR3 sequence (DNA): TGTGCCAGCAGCTTAGCCTCACTGAACACTGAAGCTTTCTTT.

The V and J genes are TRBV9 and TRBJ1-2; D is possibly TRBD1 (6 bases). V was trimmed by 0 bases and J by 3 bases, leaving 12 bases between them. CDR3 length equals 15 residues. CDR1 and CDR2 (germline): SGDLS, YYNGEE. CDR3 sequence reads: CASSVGGAEDYGYTF. CDR3 DNA: TGTGCCAGCAGCGTAGGGGGGGCCGAGGACTATGGCTACACCTTC.